One sample yielded the 21 T cell receptor beta chains listed below, sequenced in a study of blood T cells in healthy people across ages. PCR was performed a second time for about 6 to 12 cycles using a sample-barcoded 5' primer and a J-beta primer mix. TCRdb re-called the 5' RACE reads through MiXCR, storing one row per CDR3 protein. The repertoire holds about 630,000 distinct CDR3 sequences, with about 21% as singletons. The specimen sequenced was blood. Receptors were obtained from a man in his 70s in good health.

This clonotype came up a few times. V is TRBV10-3 and J is TRBJ2-4; 7 bases fit TRBD1. After removal of 10 bases from V and 0 bases from J, the junction contained 3 bases not matched to a gene. Germline values: CDR1 ENHRY, CDR2 SYGVKD. The CDR3 spans 13 residues. The CDR3 is CASRTGAKNIQYF. In nucleotides, the CDR3 is TGTGCCAGTCGGACAGGAGCCAAAAACATTCAGTACTTC.

Only a few counts were recorded for this clonotype. This chain connects TRBV12-3 or TRBV12-4 to TRBJ2-7; possibly TRBD2 for D (5 bases). Deletions cut 1 base from V and 5 bases from J, with 12 bases between. The CDR3 is made up of 14 amino acids. Here the CDR3 DNA reads TGTGCCAGCAGTTTAGGGTCGAGGGTCGACGAGCAGTACTTC. This codes for CASSLGSRVDEQYF.

The V gene is TRBV3-1, the J gene TRBJ2-2; 11 bases are shared with TRBD2. CDR3 length equals 16 residues. With 4 bases clipped from V and 4 bases from J, the junction kept 5 bases outside the gene matches. From germline, CDR1 is LGHDT and CDR2 YNNKEL (reference sequence). The CDR3, as DNA: TGTGCCAGCAGCCTTTTAGCGGGAGGGTTCACCGGGGAGCTGTTTTTT. It specifies CASSLLAGGFTGELFF.

This clonotype appeared a few times. The chain recombines TRBV3-1 with TRBJ2-2; TRBD1 agrees at 8 bases. The V gene's germline CDR1 is LGHDT and CDR2 YNNKEL (reference sequence). The V gene end was trimmed by 4 bases and the J gene end by 7 bases; junction bases not matched to a gene: 20. This CDR3 is built from 19 residues. The CDR3 DNA is TGTGCCAGCAGCCGAGAGCACCCCAGGGGGCCTCACTGGATCGGGGAGCTGTTTTTT. This sequence encodes CASSREHPRGPHWIGELFF.

The chain has TRBV7-9 and TRBJ2-7; 8 positions agree with TRBD2. This CDR3 is built from 15 residues. Germline-derived CDR1 and CDR2 are SEHNR and FQNEAQ (reference sequence). V shed 1 base, J shed 3 bases, and the junction held 5 bases outside the gene matches. As DNA, the CDR3 is TGTGCCAGCAGCTTAGTGCTTAGCGGGATCTACGAGCAGTACTTC. Encoded protein: CASSLVLSGIYEQYF.

The chain employs TRBV20-1 and TRBJ2-1, with 9 bases lining up with TRBD2. The trim removed 3 bases at V and 0 bases at J, leaving 9 bases unmatched. This CDR3 comprises 17 residues. CDR1 is DFQATT, CDR2 SNEGSKA, per germline (reference sequence). The DNA of the CDR3 is TGCAGTGCTAGCCCGAGGACTAGCGAACACTCCTACAATGAGCAGTTCTTC. This codes for CSASPRTSEHSYNEQFF.

In this sample, this clonotype turned up a few times. The chain joins TRBV18 to TRBJ2-1; D gene unclear. The CDR3 is 15 residues long. V was clipped by 1 base and J by 0 bases, with 7 bases between them. The germline gives CDR1 KGHSH, CDR2 LQKENI. The CDR3 DNA reads as TGTGCCAGCTCACCACTAGCCTCCTCCTACAATGAGCAGTTCTTC. Translation gives CASSPLASSYNEQFF.

The rearrangement joins TRBV7-2 to TRBJ2-7; a possible D gene is TRBD1 (6 bases). Trimming left V 6 bases short and J 0 bases short, with 15 bases between. The CDR3 consists of 15 residues. Per the germline V gene, CDR1 is SGHTA and CDR2 is FQGNSA. CDR3 nucleotide sequence: TGTGCCAGCAGTTTCACAGGGTGGAGCTCCTACGAGCAGTACTTC. Encoded protein: CASSFTGWSSYEQYF.

This clonotype appeared a single time. The gene calls are TRBV29-1 and TRBJ2-7; 12 bases agree with TRBD2. The junction had 22 bases not matched to a gene; V was cut back by 7 bases and J by 6 bases. The germline CDR1 and CDR2 sequences are SQVTM and ANQGSEA. This CDR3 spans 18 amino acids. The CDR3 nucleotides are TGCAGCGAAGAACCGGGACAGGTGACTAGCGGGAGTGGGTTCGAGCAGTACTTC. As protein: CSEEPGQVTSGSGFEQYF.

The chain carries TRBV11-2 and TRBJ2-5, with D possibly TRBD2 on 5 matching bases. Germline V CDR1 and CDR2: SGHAT, FQNNGV. V was cut by 5 bases and J by 0 bases, with 13 bases left in between. This CDR3 has 15 amino acids. The CDR3 bases are TGTGCCAGCAGCGAAGGTTCGGGGTACCAAGAGACCCAGTACTTC. It encodes CASSEGSGYQETQYF.

This clonotype appeared once. It may be a read error: a sequence one base away is much more abundant. The CDR3 DNA sequence: TGTGCCACCAGGGACAGCTCCTACGAGCAGTACTTC. Residues: CATRDSSYEQYF. The chain couples TRBV24-1 to TRBJ2-5, with a weak D call TRBD1 (6 bases). The J call could be wrong; TRBJ2-7 is a better fit for the DNA end. The germline CDR1 and CDR2 sequences are KGHDR and SFDVKD. This CDR3 contains 12 residues.

The V and J genes are TRBV6-6 and TRBJ2-2; 7 positions agree with TRBD2. Per the germline V gene, CDR1 is MNHNY and CDR2 is SVGAGI (reference sequence). The CDR3 runs 17 residues. Trimming cost V 1 base and J 0 bases; bases outside gene matches: 5. The CDR3, as DNA: TGTGCCAGCAGTTACTTACCCAGCGGGACGAACACCGGGGAGCTGTTTTTT. This codes for CASSYLPSGTNTGELFF.

In this sample, this clonotype turned up a few times. The V gene is TRBV6-1, the J gene TRBJ1-4; D unresolved. Trimming shortened V by 2 bases and J by 3 bases, and 10 bases separated the two germline ends. Germline assignment: CDR1 MNHNS and CDR2 SASEGT. This CDR3 is 15 amino acids long. This chain's CDR3 is CASSERMGSNEKLFF. CDR3 DNA sequence: TGTGCCAGCAGTGAACGAATGGGATCTAATGAAAAACTGTTTTTT.

The J gene is TRBJ2-2, the V gene TRBV2; D remains unclear. The CDR3 runs 14 residues. Looked up from germline, CDR1 is SNHLY and CDR2 is FYNNEI. Between the trimmed V and J ends, which lost 8 bases and 2 bases, there was a span of 12 bases. Here the CDR3 DNA reads TGTGCCAGCCTTCAACGGTATAACACCGGGGAGCTGTTTTTT. Protein: CASLQRYNTGELFF.

This clonotype was recorded a few times. The chain carries TRBV2 and TRBJ2-5, with D unclear. CDR1 SNHLY and CDR2 FYNNEI come from the germline V gene. V lost 8 bases to trimming and J lost 3 bases, with 7 bases between them. There are 11 residues in the CDR3. The CDR3 here is CASGLKETQYF. The CDR3 DNA follows: TGTGCCAGCGGCCTTAAAGAGACCCAGTACTTC.

The chain links TRBV6-2 or TRBV6-3 to TRBJ1-6; D gene uncertain. The germline V gene has CDR1 MNHEY and CDR2 SVGEGT. The length of the CDR3 is 16 residues. V was cut by 3 bases and J by 6 bases, with 15 bases left in between. The CDR3 loop is CASSYTLEGLNSPLHF. CDR3 nucleotide sequence: TGTGCCAGCAGTTATACTCTCGAAGGACTTAATTCACCCCTCCACTTT.

This chain connects TRBV27 to TRBJ2-5; maybe TRBD2 (7 bases). Judging by the DNA end, TRBJ2-1 fits better; the J call may be wrong. There are 16 residues in the CDR3. From germline, CDR1 is MNHEY and CDR2 SMNVEV (reference sequence). The DNA for the CDR3 is TGTGCCAGCAGTTTATCGATATGGGGGCGGGGGAATGAGCAGTTCTTC. Protein product: CASSLSIWGRGNEQFF.

This clonotype was seen at least ten times. The chain couples TRBV29-1 to TRBJ2-6; a possible D gene is TRBD1 (6 bases). The length of the CDR3 is 13 residues. The V end was cut by 7 bases, the J end by 0 bases, with 7 bases between. The germline V gene has CDR1 SQVTM and CDR2 ANQGSEA. In DNA form, the CDR3 reads TGCAGCGCCAGGGGCTCTGGGGCCAACGTCCTGACTTTC. Its translation is CSARGSGANVLTF.

The J gene is TRBJ2-7, the V gene TRBV6-6; 10 nucleotides line up with TRBD1. The V segment lost 6 bases and the J segment 5 bases; nucleotides outside the gene matches: 10. Germline-derived CDR1 and CDR2 are MNHNY and SVGAGI (reference sequence). This CDR3 spans 15 amino acids. The chain's CDR3 is CASRLGQGFSDEQYF. The CDR3 bases are TGTGCCAGCAGGCTGGGACAGGGGTTTTCCGACGAGCAGTACTTC.

This clonotype was seen only a few times. V and J are TRBV5-1 and TRBJ2-2, with D possibly matching TRBD2 (5 bases). V was cut by 3 bases and J by 3 bases, with 15 bases left in between. Germline V CDR1 and CDR2: SGHRS, YFSETQ. The length of the CDR3 is 16 residues. The CDR3 nucleotides read TGCGCCAGCAGCTGGGGTGGATCCGGGGACACCGGGGAGCTGTTTTTT. This encodes CASSWGGSGDTGELFF.

This clonotype was recorded many times. The chain combines TRBV7-3 with TRBJ2-3; the match to TRBD2 covers 9 bases. CDR1 is SGHTA, CDR2 FQGTGA, per germline. Germline trimming cut 0 bases from V and 5 bases from J; bases unmatched to any gene: 6. CDR3 length equals 16 residues. The CDR3 sequence: CASSLTWTSVKDTQYF. CDR3 nucleotides: TGTGCCAGCAGCTTAACGTGGACTAGCGTGAAAGATACGCAGTATTTT. The whole variable domain, filled in from reference TRBV7-3 and TRBJ2-3, reads GAGVSQTPSNKVTEKGKYVELRCDPISGHTALYWYRQSLGQGPEFLIYFQGTGAADDSGLPNDRFFAVRPEGSVSTLKIQRTERGDSAVYLCASSLTWTSVKDTQYFGPGTRLTVL.